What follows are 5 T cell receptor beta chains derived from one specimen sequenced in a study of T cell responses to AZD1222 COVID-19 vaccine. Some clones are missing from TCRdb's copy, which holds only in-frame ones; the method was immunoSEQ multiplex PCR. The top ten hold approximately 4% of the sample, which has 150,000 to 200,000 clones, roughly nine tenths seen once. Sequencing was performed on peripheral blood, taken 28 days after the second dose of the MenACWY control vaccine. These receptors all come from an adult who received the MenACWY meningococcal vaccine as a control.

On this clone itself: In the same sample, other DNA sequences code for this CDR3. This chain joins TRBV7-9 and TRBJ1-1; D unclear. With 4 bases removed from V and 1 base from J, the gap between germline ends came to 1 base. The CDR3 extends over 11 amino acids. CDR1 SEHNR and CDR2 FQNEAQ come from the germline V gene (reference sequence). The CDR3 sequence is CASSSNTEAFF. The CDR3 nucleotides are TGTGCCAGCAGCTCGAACACTGAAGCTTTCTTT.

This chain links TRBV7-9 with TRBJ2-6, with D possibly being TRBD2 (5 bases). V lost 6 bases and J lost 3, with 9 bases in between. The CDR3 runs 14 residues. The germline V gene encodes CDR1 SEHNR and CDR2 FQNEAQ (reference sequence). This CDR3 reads CASSRTDGANVLTF. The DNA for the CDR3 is TGTGCCAGCAGTCGGACTGATGGGGCCAACGTCCTGACTTTC.

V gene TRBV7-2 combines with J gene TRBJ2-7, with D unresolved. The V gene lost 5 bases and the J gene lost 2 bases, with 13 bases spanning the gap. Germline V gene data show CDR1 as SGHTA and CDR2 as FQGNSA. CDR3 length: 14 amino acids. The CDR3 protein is CASSLSRSAYEQYF. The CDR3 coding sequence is TGTGCCAGCAGCCTCTCCCGATCCGCCTACGAGCAGTACTTC.

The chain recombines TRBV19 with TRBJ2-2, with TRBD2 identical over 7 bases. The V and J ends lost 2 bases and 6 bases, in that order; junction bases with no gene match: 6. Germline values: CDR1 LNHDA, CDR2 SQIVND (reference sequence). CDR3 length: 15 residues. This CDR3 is CASSISRTRAGELFF. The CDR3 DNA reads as TGTGCCAGTAGTATATCCCGGACTAGGGCCGGGGAGCTGTTTTTT.

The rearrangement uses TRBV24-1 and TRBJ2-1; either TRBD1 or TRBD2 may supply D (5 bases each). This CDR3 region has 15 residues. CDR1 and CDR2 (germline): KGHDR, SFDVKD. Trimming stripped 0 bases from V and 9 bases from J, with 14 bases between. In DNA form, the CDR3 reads TGTGCCACCAGTGATTTGATGGCGGCAGGGACTGAGCAGTTCTTC. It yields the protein CATSDLMAAGTEQFF.